The source of this TCR beta chain is a study of long-term antiretroviral therapy in people with HIV. Survey-level immunoSEQ v3.0 assays were run. This table comes from immunoSEQ multiplex PCR, and its TCRdb copy is limited to in-frame clones, with some not included. Altogether under 20,000 clones are present, approximately 90% being singletons, with the ten largest covering 13%. This clone was observed once. Germline CDR1 is SGHNT and CDR2 is YYREEE (reference sequence). This CDR3 is 11 amino acids long. With 3 bases removed from V and 5 bases from J, the gap between germline ends came to 5 bases. The chain links TRBV5-4 to TRBJ2-5, with D possibly being TRBD2 (5 bases). This receptor was identified in a woman aged 40 to 50 with HIV. The material was unsorted PBMCs, obtained 0.6 years after starting antiretroviral therapy. CDR3 loop: CASSWRETQYF. The CDR3 DNA reads TGTGCCAGCAGCTGGAGGGAGACCCAGTACTTC.